Presented here are 28 T cell receptor beta chains from one specimen sequenced in a study of blood T cell repertoires in COVID-19. Method: immunoSEQ multiplex PCR; TCRdb's copy keeps in-frame clones and lacks some. The sample shows around 90,000 clones, 85% of them seen only once. The material sequenced was peripheral blood. Receptor source: an older woman with active or convalescent COVID-19.

The chain is built from TRBV19 and TRBJ1-1, with D perhaps matching TRBD1 (5 bases). The germline V gene encodes CDR1 LNHDA and CDR2 SQIVND (reference sequence). The CDR3 loop spans 12 amino acids. V lost 7 bases, J lost 6 bases, and 12 bases lay in between. The CDR3 DNA follows: TGTGCCAGTACTCCAGGGTGGGCTGAAGCTTTCTTT. Translation: CASTPGWAEAFF.

The J gene is TRBJ1-5, the V gene TRBV11-2, with a weak D call TRBD1 (6 bases). Germline lookup yields CDR1 SGHAT and CDR2 FQNNGV. This CDR3 has 13 amino acids. Trimming cost V 5 bases and J 7 bases, with 12 bases left between them. DNA of the CDR3: TGTGCCAGCAGCGTTACAGGGTACCAGCCCCAGCATTTT. Translating it yields CASSVTGYQPQHF. The whole variable domain, remainder taken from reference TRBV11-2 and TRBJ1-5, is EAGVAQSPRYKIIEKRQSVAFWCNPISGHATLYWYQQILGQGPKLLIQFQNNGVVDDSQLPKDRFSAERLKGVDSTLKIQPAKLEDSAVYLCASSVTGYQPQHFGDGTRLSIL.

This rearrangement joins TRBV24-1 to TRBJ2-7, with D possibly matching TRBD1 (6 bases). The CDR3 is made up of 14 amino acids. V lost 5 bases to trimming and J lost 2 bases, with 12 bases between them. Germline V lookup: CDR1 KGHDR, CDR2 SFDVKD. The CDR3 bases are TGTGCCACCAGTGCGCAGGGGACAACCTACGAGCAGTACTTC. Amino acid sequence: CATSAQGTTYEQYF.

This clone has a single count. The chain has TRBV20-1 and TRBJ2-5; D remains ambiguous. The germline V gene encodes CDR1 DFQATT and CDR2 SNEGSKA (reference sequence). This CDR3 spans 13 amino acids. V shed 3 bases and J shed 4 bases, with 12 bases lying between them. CDR3 protein: CSASLSSRETQYF. The CDR3 nucleotides read TGCAGTGCTAGTTTGAGTAGCAGAGAGACCCAGTACTTC.

The V gene is TRBV6-2 or TRBV6-3, the J gene TRBJ2-1, with TRBD2 identical over 7 bases. The CDR3 spans 17 residues. Unmatched junction bases numbered 5, after V lost 0 bases and J lost 0 bases. Germline-derived CDR1 and CDR2 are MNHEY and SVGEGT. The CDR3 coding sequence is TGTGCCAGCAGTTACTCGATGGGCGGGAGCTCCTACAATGAGCAGTTCTTC. Translation gives CASSYSMGGSSYNEQFF.

The gene calls are TRBV3-1 (or the pseudogene TRBV3-2) and TRBJ2-3, with a tentative D call TRBD2 (6 bases). V lost 6 bases and J lost 0, with 13 bases in between. The CDR3 length is 15 residues. Germline V CDR1 and CDR2: LGHDT, YNNKEL (reference sequence). The CDR3 protein is CASRKAGSSTDTQYF. CDR3 bases: TGTGCCAGCAGAAAGGCGGGGTCCAGCACAGATACGCAGTATTTT.

The V and J genes are TRBV13 and TRBJ1-6, with D hard to call. CDR1 and CDR2 from the germline V gene are PRHDT and FYEKMQ (reference sequence). Deletions cut 0 bases from V and 6 bases from J, with 9 bases between. This CDR3 is built from 15 residues. In DNA form, the CDR3 reads TGTGCCAGCAGCTTAGGGGCAGGAGGTAATTCACCCCTCCACTTT. Residues: CASSLGAGGNSPLHF.

This clone was seen more than once but under ten times. CDR3 in amino acids: CASSFGQGAGGYTF. For the CDR3, the DNA is TGTGCCAGCAGCTTTGGACAGGGGGCTGGTGGCTACACCTTC. The chain uses TRBV5-6 and TRBJ1-2; 11 nucleotides line up with TRBD1. V lost 2 bases, J lost 7 bases, and 4 bases stayed unmatched. CDR1 and CDR2 (germline): SGHDT, YYEEEE. The CDR3 loop spans 14 amino acids.

This rearrangement joins TRBV7-2 to TRBJ2-7, with TRBD1 matching 8 bases. The CDR3 sequence is 14 residues long. From germline, CDR1 is SGHTA and CDR2 FQGNSA. Unmatched junction bases numbered 5, after V lost 5 bases and J lost 2 bases. The CDR3 nucleotides read TGTGCCAGCAGCGCACGGACAGGGCCCTACGAGCAGTACTTC. It yields the protein CASSARTGPYEQYF.

The chain couples TRBV6-5 to TRBJ1-4; TRBD1 aligns across 8 bases. There are 14 residues in the CDR3. Germline V gene data show CDR1 as MNHEY and CDR2 as SVGAGI. The V and J ends lost 4 bases and 8 bases, in that order; junction bases with no gene match: 6. DNA for the CDR3: TGTGCCAGCAGTTCAGGGGGCCCAGGAGAAAAACTGTTTTTT. It translates to CASSSGGPGEKLFF.

The V gene is TRBV12-3 or TRBV12-4, the J gene TRBJ1-1; 7 bases agree with TRBD1. The CDR3 sequence is 13 residues long. Trimming removed 3 bases from V and 6 bases from J; junction bases left unmatched: 4. CDR3 sequence reads: CASSFGGGPEAFF. The CDR3 DNA sequence: TGTGCCAGCAGTTTTGGAGGGGGCCCTGAAGCTTTCTTT.

The rearrangement joins TRBV27 to TRBJ2-7; TRBD2 is a possible D gene (6 bases). Per the germline V gene, CDR1 is MNHEY and CDR2 is SMNVEV (reference sequence). V shed 8 bases and J shed 3 bases, with 14 bases lying between them. The CDR3 length is 13 residues. CDR3 sequence: CASAGRRVYEQYF. CDR3 DNA sequence: TGTGCCAGCGCGGGGCGCCGGGTCTACGAGCAGTACTTC.

The J gene is TRBJ1-1, the V gene TRBV5-4; D is possibly TRBD1 (5 bases). The V end was cut by 0 bases, the J end by 4 bases, with 10 bases between. CDR3 length equals 14 residues. Germline V gives CDR1 SGHNT, CDR2 YYREEE (reference sequence). The CDR3 coding sequence is TGTGCCAGCAGCTTGGGGGGCGGATCCACTGAAGCTTTCTTT. The encoded protein is CASSLGGGSTEAFF.

The sample holds one count of this clone. The chain carries TRBV10-3 and TRBJ2-3; D not certain. V lost 4 bases and J lost 2, with 13 bases in between. Germline assignment: CDR1 ENHRY and CDR2 SYGVKD. The CDR3 runs 15 residues. The CDR3 nucleotides read TGTGCCATCAGTGTCGACACCTCATACACAGATACGCAGTATTTT. As protein: CAISVDTSYTDTQYF.

The rearrangement joins TRBV7-2 to TRBJ2-7; 9 bases are shared with TRBD2. Unmatched junction bases numbered 1, after V lost 4 bases and J lost 0 bases. Germline-derived CDR1 and CDR2 are SGHTA and FQGNSA. The CDR3 spans 14 residues. The CDR3 coding sequence is TGTGCCAGCAGCTCTAGCGGGGCCTCCTACGAGCAGTACTTC. Amino acids: CASSSSGASYEQYF.

This clone was observed a few times. The V gene is TRBV4-1, the J gene TRBJ1-4; TRBD1 is a possible D gene (5 bases). This CDR3 comprises 13 residues. Germline V CDR1 and CDR2: MGHRA, YSYEKL. V lost 8 bases to trimming and J lost 8 bases, with 15 bases between them. CDR3 in amino acids: CASRRQGSEKLFF. In DNA, the CDR3 is TGCGCCAGCCGGCGGCAGGGAAGCGAAAAACTGTTTTTT.

The rearrangement links TRBV6-1 to TRBJ2-3; D unclear. This CDR3 is built from 13 residues. CDR1 is MNHNS and CDR2 is SASEGT in the germline V gene. Trimming pared 3 bases from V and 1 base from J, leaving 5 bases between. CDR3 coding DNA: TGTGCCAGCAGTGATGCGGGCACAGATACGCAGTATTTT. Residues: CASSDAGTDTQYF.

This chain connects TRBV5-1 to TRBJ2-7, with 7 bases matching TRBD1. From germline, CDR1 is SGHRS and CDR2 YFSETQ. The CDR3 is 15 amino acids. The V segment lost 4 bases and the J segment 4 bases; nucleotides outside the gene matches: 11. The CDR3 sequence is CASSIRSGTEYEQYF. Here the CDR3 DNA reads TGCGCCAGCAGCATACGGTCCGGGACAGAATACGAGCAGTACTTC.

The chain recombines TRBV7-2 with TRBJ1-2; 12 positions agree with TRBD1. CDR1 is SGHTA, CDR2 FQGNSA, per germline. CDR3 length: 15 amino acids. The V and J ends lost 0 bases and 8 bases, in that order; junction bases with no gene match: 4. CDR3 nucleotides: TGTGCCAGCAGCTTAGCCGGGACAGGGGGCTTGGGCTACACCTTC. Translating it yields CASSLAGTGGLGYTF.

The chain joins TRBV12-3 or TRBV12-4 to TRBJ1-3; D is unresolved. Trimming removed 7 bases at V and 3 bases at J, with 7 bases between. This CDR3 spans 12 amino acids. The chain's CDR3 is CASTRFGNTIYF. CDR3 sequence (DNA): TGTGCCAGCACGCGATTTGGAAACACCATATATTTT.

This sequence joins TRBV7-2 and TRBJ2-5; 8 nucleotides line up with TRBD2. The germline CDR1 and CDR2 sequences are SGHTA and FQGNSA. V lost 4 bases, J lost 5 bases, and 6 bases stayed unmatched. The CDR3 is 14 amino acids. The CDR3 loop reads CASSSGGGRETQYF. CDR3 DNA sequence: TGTGCCAGCAGCTCCGGGGGGGGCCGGGAGACCCAGTACTTC.

This sequence joins TRBV7-2 and TRBJ2-3, with a tentative D call TRBD2 (5 bases). Germline V gives CDR1 SGHTA, CDR2 FQGNSA. Trimming removed 1 base from V and 1 base from J, with 9 bases in between. The CDR3 sequence is 15 residues long. The DNA of the CDR3 is TGTGCCAGCAGCTTAGGGACTCCCCGCACAGATACGCAGTATTTT. It specifies CASSLGTPRTDTQYF.

CDR3 DNA sequence: TGTGCCAGCAGCTACCGGGACAGGGGATCAGGCACCATATATTTT. This sequence encodes CASSYRDRGSGTIYF. This chain connects TRBV5-6 to TRBJ1-3; 10 positions match TRBD1. Germline-derived CDR1 and CDR2 are SGHDT and YYEEEE. The CDR3 extends over 15 amino acids. With 3 bases clipped from V and 9 bases from J, the junction kept 9 bases outside the gene matches.

This sequence joins TRBV19 and TRBJ1-3; 10 bases match TRBD1. The CDR3 extends over 15 amino acids. V lost 3 bases and J lost 7; bases outside the gene matches: 6. The germline V gene encodes CDR1 LNHDA and CDR2 SQIVND (reference sequence). The CDR3 is CASSIRTGGRNTIYF. CDR3 bases: TGTGCCAGTAGTATCCGGACAGGGGGGAGGAACACCATATATTTT.

The chain links TRBV6-5 to TRBJ2-7, with D possibly being TRBD1 (6 bases). The CDR3 loop spans 13 amino acids. CDR1 is MNHEY and CDR2 is SVGAGI in the germline V gene. The V end was cut by 5 bases, the J end by 3 bases, with 11 bases between. The CDR3 loop is CASSRGHFYEQYF. Here the CDR3 DNA reads TGTGCCAGCAGTAGGGGACATTTCTACGAGCAGTACTTC.

The chain has TRBV11-3 and TRBJ1-2; D might be TRBD1 (5 bases). The CDR3 has 18 residues. Germline assignment: CDR1 SGHNT and CDR2 YENEEA. Trimming shortened V by 5 bases and J by 4 bases, and 26 bases separated the two germline ends. The CDR3 is CASSPKRVKQVLGYGYTF. The CDR3, as DNA: TGTGCCAGCAGCCCGAAGCGTGTAAAACAGGTGCTGGGCTATGGCTACACCTTC.

This chain joins TRBV4-2 and TRBJ1-1, with 12 bases matching TRBD1. This CDR3 region has 16 residues. Germline V gene lookup returns CDR1 LGHNA and CDR2 YNFKEQ. With V trimmed by 4 bases and J by 6 bases, 9 bases remained unmatched. CDR3 region: CASSLKRGQGAPEAFF. The CDR3 DNA is TGTGCCAGCAGCCTAAAGAGGGGACAGGGGGCTCCTGAAGCTTTCTTT.

The V gene is TRBV19, the J gene TRBJ2-4; no clear D gene. CDR1 LNHDA and CDR2 SQIVND come from the germline V gene (reference sequence). V was cut by 5 bases and J by 0 bases, with 14 bases left in between. This CDR3 region has 16 residues. The CDR3 here is CASSQLPQLAKNIQYF. The CDR3, as DNA: TGTGCCAGTAGTCAACTCCCACAGCTAGCCAAAAACATTCAGTACTTC.